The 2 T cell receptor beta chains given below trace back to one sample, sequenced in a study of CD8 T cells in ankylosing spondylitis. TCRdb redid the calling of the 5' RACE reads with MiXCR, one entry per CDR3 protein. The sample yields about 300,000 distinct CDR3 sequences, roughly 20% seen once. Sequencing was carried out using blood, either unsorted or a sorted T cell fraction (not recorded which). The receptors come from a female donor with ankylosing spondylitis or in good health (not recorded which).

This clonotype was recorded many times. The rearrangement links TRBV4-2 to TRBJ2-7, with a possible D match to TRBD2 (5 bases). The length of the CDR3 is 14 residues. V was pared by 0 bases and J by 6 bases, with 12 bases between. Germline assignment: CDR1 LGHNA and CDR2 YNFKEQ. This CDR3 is CASSQDGRLGEQYF. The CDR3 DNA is TGTGCCAGCAGCCAAGATGGGAGACTGGGCGAGCAGTACTTC.

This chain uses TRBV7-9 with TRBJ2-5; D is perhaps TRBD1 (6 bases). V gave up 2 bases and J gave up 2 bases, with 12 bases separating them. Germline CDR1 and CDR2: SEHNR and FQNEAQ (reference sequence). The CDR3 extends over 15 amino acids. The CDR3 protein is CASSLFPQGQETQYF. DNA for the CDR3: TGTGCCAGCAGCTTATTCCCCCAGGGGCAAGAGACCCAGTACTTC.